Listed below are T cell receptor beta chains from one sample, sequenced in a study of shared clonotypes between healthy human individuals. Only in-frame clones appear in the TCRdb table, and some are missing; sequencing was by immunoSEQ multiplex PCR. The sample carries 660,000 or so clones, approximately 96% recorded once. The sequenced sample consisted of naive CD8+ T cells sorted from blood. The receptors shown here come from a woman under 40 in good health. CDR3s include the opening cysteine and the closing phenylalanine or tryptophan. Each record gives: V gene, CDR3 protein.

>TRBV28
CASSIPRTDNSYEQYF
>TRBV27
CASSLSHRYEQYF
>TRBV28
CASSHRASGIYEQYF
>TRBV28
CASSSLPGLAGVNNGELFF
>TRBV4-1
CASSQGTRVAGELFF
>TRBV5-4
CASSLVDTEAFF
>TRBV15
CATSNRDRGPTNEKLFF
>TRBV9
CASSLSGSGDNEQFF
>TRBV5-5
CASSLKGTSSYNEQFF
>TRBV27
CASSLLGYTGELFF
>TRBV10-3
CAISDLLAGSEQYF
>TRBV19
CASRMTTSGSYEQYF
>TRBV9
CASSVVGSSGDTQYF
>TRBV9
CASSVGDRGLGEQYF
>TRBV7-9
CASRRTVGNEQFF
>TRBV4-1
CASSHNIAGVSNEQFF
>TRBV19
CASIGGGLTGELFF
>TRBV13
CASSLPYRGQEGYTF
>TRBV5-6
CASSLVLAGGGGNEQFF
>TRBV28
CASSTDRVGLAGYNEQFF
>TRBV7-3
CASSPEPGGEETQYF
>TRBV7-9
CASSPPSGPGELFF
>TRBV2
CASSESPGVREYSEQYF
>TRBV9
CASSVGLAGASRTDTQYF
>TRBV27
CASSLISDNSPLHF
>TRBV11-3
CASSLGGTSYNEQFF
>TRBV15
CATSKDRGHGYTF
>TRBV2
CASSESTGVGSYEQYF
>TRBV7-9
CASSSDDTTDTQYF
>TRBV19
CANSNGYNEQFF
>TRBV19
CASSIPYRGWREKLETQYF
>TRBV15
CATSSRDSSYEQYF
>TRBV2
CASSEEQGAFF
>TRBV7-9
CASSLREGGIYNEQFF
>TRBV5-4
CASSLNGRSTDTQYF
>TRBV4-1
CASSQVAGGYEQYF
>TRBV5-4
CACLGAGGAYNEQFF
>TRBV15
CATRGTGEAFF
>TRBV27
CASSFDPIVGYTF
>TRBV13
CASSNDQGLRGNQETQYF
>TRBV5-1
CASSWTGMGEKLFF
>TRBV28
CASSPTGGQTGELFF
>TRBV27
CASSSGPGAGNQPQHF
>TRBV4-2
CASSQDRGSVRRSAYEQYF
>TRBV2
CASKVPGGSGANVLTF
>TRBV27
CASTPVAGPPYEQYF
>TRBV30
CAWSAGQGASEKLFF
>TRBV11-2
CASSLAAGSAPVAFF
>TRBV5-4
CASSLVDGGLKNTEAFF
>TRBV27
CASSTGYNEQFF
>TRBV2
CASGSGDWGDEQFF
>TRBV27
CASSLGTGMQPQHF